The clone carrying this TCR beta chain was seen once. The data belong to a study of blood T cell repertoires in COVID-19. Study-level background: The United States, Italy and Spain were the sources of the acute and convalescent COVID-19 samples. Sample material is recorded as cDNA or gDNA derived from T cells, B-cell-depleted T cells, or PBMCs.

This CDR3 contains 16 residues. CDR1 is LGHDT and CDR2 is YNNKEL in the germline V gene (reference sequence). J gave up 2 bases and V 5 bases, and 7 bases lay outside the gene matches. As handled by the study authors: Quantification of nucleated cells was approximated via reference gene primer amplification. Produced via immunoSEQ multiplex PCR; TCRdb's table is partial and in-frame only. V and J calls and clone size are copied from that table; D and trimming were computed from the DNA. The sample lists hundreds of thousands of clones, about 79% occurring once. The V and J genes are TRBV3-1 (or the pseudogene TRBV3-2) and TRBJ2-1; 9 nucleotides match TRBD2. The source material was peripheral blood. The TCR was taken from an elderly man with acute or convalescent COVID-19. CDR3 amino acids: CASSTQTSGAYNEQFF. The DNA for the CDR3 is TGTGCCAGCAGCACACAGACTAGCGGAGCCTACAATGAGCAGTTCTTC.